One sample yielded the 5 T cell receptor beta chains listed below, sequenced in a study of blood T cell repertoires in COVID-19. The data were produced by immunoSEQ multiplex PCR, yet TCRdb's version contains in-frame clones alone and is incomplete. The sample lists 150,000 to 200,000 clones, about 86% seen once, with 6% to 7.5% in the top ten. The sequenced sample was peripheral blood. These receptors were obtained from a woman over 75 in a cohort sampled during active or convalescent COVID-19.

This rearrangement joins TRBV7-6 to TRBJ2-7; TRBD1 agrees at 7 bases. The CDR3 loop spans 15 amino acids. J gave up 2 bases and V 2 bases, and 6 bases lay outside the gene matches. Germline V gene lookup returns CDR1 SGHVS and CDR2 FNYEAQ. Here the CDR3 DNA reads TGTGCCAGCAGCTTAACAGGGGTCTCGACCTACGAGCAGTACTTC. Translated: CASSLTGVSTYEQYF. Drawing the rest from reference TRBV7-6 and TRBJ2-7, the complete variable domain is GAGVSQSPRYKVTKRGQDVALRCDPISGHVSLYWYRQALGQGPEFLTYFNYEAQQDKSGLPNDRFSAERPEGSISTLTIQRTEQRDSAMYRCASSLTGVSTYEQYFGPGTRLTVT.

This clone has at least ten counts. The chain couples TRBV19 to TRBJ2-1, with 10 bases aligning to TRBD2. The CDR3 spans 21 residues. Trimming cost V 5 bases and J 0 bases; bases outside gene matches: 19. Germline V CDR1 and CDR2: LNHDA, SQIVND (reference sequence). In DNA, the CDR3 is TGTGCCAGTAGTGTGGGGGTTTGGGGGACTAGCGCCCAAAGCTCCTACAATGAGCAGTTCTTC. Amino acids: CASSVGVWGTSAQSSYNEQFF.

The sample holds one count of this clone. The J gene is TRBJ2-2, the V gene TRBV9, with 10 bases lining up with TRBD1. Germline V gene data show CDR1 as SGDLS and CDR2 as YYNGEE. The CDR3 is 18 residues long. Trimming cost V 0 bases and J 2 bases; bases outside gene matches: 7. This chain's CDR3 is CASSVVSGTGANTGELFF. The CDR3 DNA sequence: TGTGCCAGCAGCGTAGTGAGCGGGACAGGGGCCAACACCGGGGAGCTGTTTTTT.

This chain uses TRBV6-2 or TRBV6-3 with TRBJ2-7, with 7 bases that match TRBD1. This CDR3 is built from 13 residues. Germline values: CDR1 MNHEY, CDR2 SVGEGT. Trimming took 6 bases from V and 3 from J; bases not matched to a gene: 5. CDR3 protein: CASSRGTVYEQYV. DNA of the CDR3: TGTGCCAGCAGCCGAGGGACAGTCTACGAGCAGTACGTC.

J is TRBJ1-2 and V is TRBV12-5; D is unresolved. This CDR3 is 13 amino acids long. The V gene's germline CDR1 is LGHNT and CDR2 FRNRAP. V was trimmed by 4 bases and J by 4 bases, leaving 10 bases between them. CDR3 nucleotides: TGTGCTAGTGGTTCCACTGTCACCTATGGCTACACCTTC. Amino acid sequence: CASGSTVTYGYTF.